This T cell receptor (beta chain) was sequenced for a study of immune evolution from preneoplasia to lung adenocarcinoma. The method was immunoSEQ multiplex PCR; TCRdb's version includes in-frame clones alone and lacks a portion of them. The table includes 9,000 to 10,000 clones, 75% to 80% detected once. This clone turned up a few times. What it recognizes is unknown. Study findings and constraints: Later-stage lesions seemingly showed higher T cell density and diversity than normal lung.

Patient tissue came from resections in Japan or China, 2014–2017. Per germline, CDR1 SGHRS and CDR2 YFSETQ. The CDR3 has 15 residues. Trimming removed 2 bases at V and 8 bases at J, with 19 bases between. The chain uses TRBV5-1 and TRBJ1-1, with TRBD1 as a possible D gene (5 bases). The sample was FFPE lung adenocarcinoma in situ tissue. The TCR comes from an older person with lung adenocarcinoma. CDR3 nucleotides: TGCGCCAGCAGCTTTGGTAGGGGAGCACGGCCGGAAGCTTTCTTT. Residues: CASSFGRGARPEAFF.